These T cell receptor beta chains were read from a single sample in a study of blood T cells in healthy people across ages. TCRdb independently ran MiXCR on the 5' RACE reads; one entry per CDR3 protein. The data contain 800,000 to 1,000,000 distinct CDR3 sequences, around 46% of them singletons. Sequencing was performed on blood. The receptors originated from a man aged 30 to 45 in good health. Each CDR3 is given with its conserved first and last residue. The D gene is left open where the match is weak. Only part of the rows carry a size: once, few, many, or a class if the clone is expanded.

>TRBD1|TRBJ2-5|TRBV7-2|-
CASSRTGPYNEQYF
TGTGCCAGCTCCAGGACAGGGCCCTACAATGAGCAGTACTTC
>-|TRBJ2-7|TRBV6-2/TRBV6-3|-
CASSYAGRYSYEQYF
TGTGCCAGCAGTTACGCCGGCAGGTACTCCTACGAGCAGTACTTC
>-|TRBJ1-2|TRBV23-1|-
CASSRGRLTTGYTF
TGCGCCAGCAGTCGAGGCCGCCTAACTACTGGCTACACCTTC
>-|TRBJ2-5|TRBV11-1|-
CASSLGQPQWETQYF
TGTGCCAGCAGCTTAGGACAACCTCAGTGGGAGACCCAGTACTTC
>TRBD2|TRBJ2-3|TRBV7-9|-
CASSPGTSGGEVSQYF
TGTGCCAGCAGCCCCGGGACTAGCGGGGGGGAAGTGTCGCAGTATTTT
>-|TRBJ2-5|TRBV3-1|-
CASSQDRGVATQYF
TGTGCCAGCAGCCAAGACAGGGGGGTTGCGACCCAGTACTTC
>-|TRBJ2-3|TRBV7-2|few
CASTLERATDTQYF
TGTGCCAGCACCCTTGAGAGGGCCACAGATACGCAGTATTTT
>-|TRBJ2-7|TRBV9|-
CASSVEGYDEQYF
TGTGCCAGCAGCGTGGAGGGGTACGATGAGCAGTACTTC
>-|TRBJ2-7|TRBV5-1|-
CASSLDKGSYEQYF
TGCGCCAGCAGCTTGGATAAGGGCTCCTACGAGCAGTACTTC
>-|TRBJ2-7|TRBV6-5|-
CASSYHGDRPYEQYF
TGTGCCAGCAGTTACCACGGGGACCGCCCCTACGAGCAGTACTTC
>-|TRBJ1-6|TRBV9|-
CASSPLDNSPLHF
TGTGCCAGCAGCCCCCTCGATAATTCACCCCTCCACTTT
>-|TRBJ2-1|TRBV10-3|-
CAANNRLQSYEQFF
TGTGCCGCTAACAACAGGTTGCAGTCCTACGAGCAGTTCTTC
>TRBD2|TRBJ2-5|TRBV6-1|few
CASETSGHTQTQYF
TGTGCCAGCGAAACTAGCGGTCATACTCAAACCCAGTACTTC
>-|TRBJ1-2|TRBV29-1|-
CSVDAGGRGYTF
TGCAGCGTTGATGCCGGGGGGCGCGGCTACACCTTC
>-|TRBJ2-1|TRBV6-6|few
CASSSQTGNEQFF
TGTGCCAGCAGTTCCCAGACTGGGAATGAGCAGTTCTTC
>-|TRBJ1-1|TRBV20-1|-
CSARLYANTEAFF
TGCAGTGCTAGATTGTACGCTAACACTGAAGCTTTCTTT
>-|TRBJ2-7|TRBV30|-
CACRSVHYEQYF
TGTGCCTGCCGCTCAGTGCACTACGAGCAGTACTTC
>-|TRBJ2-5|TRBV5-6|-
CASSHRDGLQETQYF
TGTGCCAGCAGCCACCGGGACGGATTACAAGAGACCCAGTACTTC
>-|TRBJ2-7|TRBV21-1|-
CASSKALWGPDNYEQYF
TGTGCCAGCAGCAAAGCCCTTTGGGGCCCCGATAACTACGAGCAGTACTTC
>-|TRBJ2-1|TRBV12-3/TRBV12-4|few
CASSSSIIYNEQFF
TGTGCCAGCAGTTCGAGTATCATATACAATGAGCAGTTCTTC
>TRBD1|TRBJ2-7|TRBV6-6|-
CASSKGTGGKYEQYF
TGTGCCAGCAGTAAAGGGACAGGGGGCAAATACGAGCAGTACTTC
>-|TRBJ1-1|TRBV4-1|-
CASSQDPAGAVWKNTETFF
TGCGCCAGCAGCCAAGATCCGGCAGGGGCGGTTTGGAAGAACACTGAAACTTTCTTT
>-|TRBJ1-5|TRBV19|-
CASSIQGTGSGQPQHF
TGTGCCAGTAGTATCCAGGGTACCGGGAGTGGGCAGCCCCAGCATTTT
>-|TRBJ2-1|TRBV4-1|few
CASSQDPVYSYNEQFF
TGCGCCAGCAGCCAAGATCCGGTTTACTCGTACAATGAGCAGTTCTTC
>TRBD1|TRBJ2-7|TRBV4-2|few
CASSQDSGTGRTYEQYF
TGTGCCAGCAGCCAAGACTCCGGGACAGGCCGAACCTACGAGCAGTACTTC
>-|TRBJ1-4|TRBV15|once
CATSRDLSGGEKLFF
TGTGCCACCAGCAGAGATCTTAGTGGGGGTGAAAAACTGTTTTTT
>-|TRBJ2-5|TRBV7-9|-
CASSGKETQYF
TGTGCCAGCAGCGGTAAAGAGACCCAGTACTTC
>-|TRBJ2-1|TRBV6-4|few
CASSEQQGLNEQFF
TGTGCCAGCAGTGAGCAACAGGGACTCAATGAGCAGTTCTTC
>-|TRBJ2-7|TRBV7-9|-
CASSSATTTYEQYF
TGTGCCAGCAGCTCTGCGACGACCACCTACGAGCAGTACTTC
>-|TRBJ2-7|TRBV7-6|-
CASSLVSGETYEQYF
TGTGCCAGCAGCTTAGTATCGGGGGAGACCTACGAGCAGTACTTC
>-|TRBJ1-4|TRBV6-5|-
CASSYDREKLFF
TGTGCCAGCAGCTACGATCGAGAAAAACTGTTTTTT
>TRBD1|TRBJ2-6|TRBV7-9|few
CASSFGTGTGANVLTF
TGTGCCAGCAGCTTCGGGACAGGGACTGGGGCCAACGTCCTGACTTTC
>TRBD1|TRBJ2-7|TRBV30|-
CAWSRDRGPYEQYF
TGTGCCTGGAGCCGGGACAGGGGGCCCTACGAGCAGTACTTC
>-|TRBJ2-7|TRBV9|-
CASNSRTGRDNEQYF
TGTGCCAGCAACTCTAGGACGGGGAGGGACAATGAGCAGTACTTC
>-|TRBJ1-5|TRBV7-2|many
CASSLVGGGNQPQHF
TGTGCCAGCAGCTTAGTAGGGGGAGGCAATCAGCCCCAGCATTTT
>-|TRBJ2-5|TRBV29-1|-
CSVEDLWNREAREQYF
TGCAGCGTTGAAGATCTGTGGAACAGGGAGGCGAGGGAGCAGTACTTC
>-|TRBJ2-7|TRBV6-5|-
CASSYSAGTHEQYF
TGTGCCAGCAGTTACTCGGCAGGGACCCACGAGCAGTACTTC
>TRBD2|TRBJ2-5|TRBV12-3/TRBV12-4|-
CASSTSVETQYF
TGTGCCAGCAGTACTAGCGTGGAGACCCAGTACTTC
>-|TRBJ2-5|TRBV3-1|-
CASSQAGTRETQYF
TGTGCCAGCAGCCAAGCAGGGACACGCGAGACCCAGTACTTC
>-|TRBJ2-5|TRBV9|-
CASSVSPSFQETQYF
TGTGCCAGCAGCGTCTCTCCTAGTTTTCAAGAGACCCAGTACTTC
>-|TRBJ1-5|TRBV21-1|few
CASSNSPTRDQPQHF
TGTGCCAGCAGCAATTCCCCCACTCGGGATCAGCCCCAGCATTTT
>-|TRBJ1-2|TRBV27|-
CASRTSGRNYGYTF
TGTGCCAGCAGGACTTCCGGGAGGAACTATGGCTACACCTTC
>TRBD1|TRBJ1-5|TRBV12-3/TRBV12-4|-
CASSTGQDWNQPQHF
TGTGCCAGCAGTACTGGACAGGACTGGAATCAGCCCCAGCATTTT
>-|TRBJ1-5|TRBV9|few
CASSGVPDSNQPQHF
TGTGCCAGCAGCGGGGTTCCAGATAGCAATCAGCCCCAGCATTTT